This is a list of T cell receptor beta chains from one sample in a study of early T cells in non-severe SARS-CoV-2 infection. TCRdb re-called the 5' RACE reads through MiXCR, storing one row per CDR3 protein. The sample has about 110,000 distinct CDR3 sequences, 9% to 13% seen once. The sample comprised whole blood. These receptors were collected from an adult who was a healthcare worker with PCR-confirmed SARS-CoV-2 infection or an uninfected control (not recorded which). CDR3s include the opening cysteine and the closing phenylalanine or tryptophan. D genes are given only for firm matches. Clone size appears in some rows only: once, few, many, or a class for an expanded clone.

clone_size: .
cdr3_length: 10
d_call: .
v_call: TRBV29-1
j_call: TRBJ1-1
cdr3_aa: CSALNTEAFF
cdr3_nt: TGCAGCGCACTGAACACTGAAGCTTTCTTT

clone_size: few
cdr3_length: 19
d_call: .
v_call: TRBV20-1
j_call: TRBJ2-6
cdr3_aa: CSARGALGIPNSGANVLTF
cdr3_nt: TGCAGTGCTAGGGGGGCATTGGGTATTCCTAACTCTGGGGCCAACGTCCTGACTTTC

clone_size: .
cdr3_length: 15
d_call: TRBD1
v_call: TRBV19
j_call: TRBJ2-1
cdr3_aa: CASSPRDRVWGEQFF
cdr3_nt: TGTGCCAGTAGTCCCCGGGACAGGGTTTGGGGTGAGCAGTTCTTC

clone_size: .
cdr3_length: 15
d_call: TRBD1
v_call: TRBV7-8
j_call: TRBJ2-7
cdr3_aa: CASSRLGTGGYEQYF
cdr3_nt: TGTGCCAGCAGCCGTCTTGGGACAGGGGGGTACGAGCAGTACTTC

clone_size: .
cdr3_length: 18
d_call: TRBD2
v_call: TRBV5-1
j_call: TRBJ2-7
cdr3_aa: CASSSSRLAGGPRAEQYF
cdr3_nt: TGCGCCAGCAGCAGCTCTCGACTAGCGGGAGGGCCCCGGGCCGAGCAGTACTTC

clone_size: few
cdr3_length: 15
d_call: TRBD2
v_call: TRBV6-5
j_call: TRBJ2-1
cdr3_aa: CASSYGAGGPNEQFF
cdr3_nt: TGTGCCAGCAGTTACGGGGCGGGGGGGCCCAATGAGCAGTTCTTC

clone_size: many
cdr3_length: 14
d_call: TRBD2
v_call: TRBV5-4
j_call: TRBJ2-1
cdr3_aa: CASSSRDYYNEQFF
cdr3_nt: TGTGCCAGCAGCAGCCGGGACTATTACAATGAGCAGTTCTTC

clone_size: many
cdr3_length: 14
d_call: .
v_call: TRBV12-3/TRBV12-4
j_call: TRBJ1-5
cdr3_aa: CASSQGDVSAAQHF
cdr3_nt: TGTGCCAGCAGTCAAGGGGACGTATCAGCGGCCCAGCATTTT

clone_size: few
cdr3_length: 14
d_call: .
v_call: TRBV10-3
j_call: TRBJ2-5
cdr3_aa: CAISDPAPQETQYF
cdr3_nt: TGTGCCATCAGTGATCCGGCTCCACAAGAGACCCAGTACTTC

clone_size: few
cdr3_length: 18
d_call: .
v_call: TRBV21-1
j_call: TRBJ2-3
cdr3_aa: CASSKARRGTGDTDTQYF
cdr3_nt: TGTGCCAGCAGCAAAGCGCGAAGGGGGACAGGAGACACAGATACGCAGTATTTT

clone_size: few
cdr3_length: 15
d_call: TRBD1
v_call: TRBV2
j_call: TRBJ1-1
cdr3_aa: CASRGERTGRDEAFF
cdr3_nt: TGTGCCAGCAGGGGGGAACGGACAGGGAGGGATGAAGCTTTCTTT

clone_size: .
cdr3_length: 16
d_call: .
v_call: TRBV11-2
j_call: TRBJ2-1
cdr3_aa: CASSSPFRDKYNEQFF
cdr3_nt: TGTGCCAGCAGCTCACCATTCCGGGACAAATACAATGAGCAGTTCTTC

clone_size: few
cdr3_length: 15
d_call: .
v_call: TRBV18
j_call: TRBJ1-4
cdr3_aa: CASSPAKGENEKLFF
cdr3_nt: TGTGCCAGCTCCCCCGCCAAGGGGGAGAATGAAAAACTGTTTTTT

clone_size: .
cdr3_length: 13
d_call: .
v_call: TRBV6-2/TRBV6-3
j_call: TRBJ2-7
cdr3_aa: CASVGRDGLEQYF
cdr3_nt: TGTGCCAGCGTAGGCCGGGACGGCTTAGAGCAGTACTTC

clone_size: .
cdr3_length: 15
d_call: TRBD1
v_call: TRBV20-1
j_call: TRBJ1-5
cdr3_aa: CSARDPGQGNQPQHF
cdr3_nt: TGCAGTGCTAGAGACCCCGGACAGGGCAATCAGCCCCAGCATTTT

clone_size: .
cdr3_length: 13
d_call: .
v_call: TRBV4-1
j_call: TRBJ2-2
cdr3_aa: CASSQDRTGELFF
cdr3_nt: TGCGCCAGCAGCCAAGATCGAACCGGGGAGCTGTTTTTT

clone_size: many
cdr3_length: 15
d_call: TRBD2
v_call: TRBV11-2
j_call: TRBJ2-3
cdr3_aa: CASSSLAGSADTQYF
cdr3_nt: TGTGCCAGCAGCTCCCTAGCGGGAAGTGCAGATACGCAGTATTTT

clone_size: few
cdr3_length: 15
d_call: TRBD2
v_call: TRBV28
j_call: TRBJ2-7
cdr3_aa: CASSELAGASYEQYF
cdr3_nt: TGTGCCAGCAGTGAACTAGCGGGGGCCTCCTACGAGCAGTACTTC

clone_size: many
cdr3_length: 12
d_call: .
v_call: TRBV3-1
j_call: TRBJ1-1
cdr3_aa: CASGGVDTEVFF
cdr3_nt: TGTGCCAGCGGGGGAGTTGACACTGAAGTTTTCTTT

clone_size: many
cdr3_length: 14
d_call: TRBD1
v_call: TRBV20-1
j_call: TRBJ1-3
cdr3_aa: CSAGQGLSGNTIYF
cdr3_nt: TGCAGTGCCGGACAGGGGCTTTCCGGAAACACCATATATTTT

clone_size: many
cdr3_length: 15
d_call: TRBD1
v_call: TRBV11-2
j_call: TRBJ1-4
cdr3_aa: CASSLGDRGFEKLFF
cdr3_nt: TGTGCCAGCAGCTTAGGAGACAGGGGGTTCGAAAAACTGTTTTTT

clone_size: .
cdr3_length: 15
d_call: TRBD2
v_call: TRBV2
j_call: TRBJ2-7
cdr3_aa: CASSEGGTSRYEQYF
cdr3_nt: TGTGCCAGCAGTGAAGGCGGGACTAGCCGTTACGAGCAGTACTTC

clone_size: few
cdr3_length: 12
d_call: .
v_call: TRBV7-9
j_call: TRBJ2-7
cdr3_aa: CASSSGPLEQYF
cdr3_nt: TGTGCCAGCAGCTCGGGACCTTTGGAGCAGTACTTC

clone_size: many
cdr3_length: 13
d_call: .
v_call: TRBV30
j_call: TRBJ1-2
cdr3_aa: CAWRLLENYGYTF
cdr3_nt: TGTGCCTGGAGGCTGTTGGAGAACTATGGCTACACCTTC

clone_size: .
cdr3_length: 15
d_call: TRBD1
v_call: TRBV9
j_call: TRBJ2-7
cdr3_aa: CASSVGAGGDYEQYF
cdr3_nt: TGTGCCAGCAGCGTAGGGGCAGGGGGTGACTACGAGCAGTACTTC

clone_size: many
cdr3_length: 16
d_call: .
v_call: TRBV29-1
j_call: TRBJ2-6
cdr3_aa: CSATEGGSSGANVLTF
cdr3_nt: TGCAGCGCAACTGAGGGCGGAAGCTCTGGGGCCAACGTCCTGACTTTC

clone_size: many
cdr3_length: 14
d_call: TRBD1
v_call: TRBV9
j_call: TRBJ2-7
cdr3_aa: CASSVVGQEPEQYF
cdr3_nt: TGTGCCAGCAGCGTCGTTGGACAGGAGCCAGAGCAGTACTTC

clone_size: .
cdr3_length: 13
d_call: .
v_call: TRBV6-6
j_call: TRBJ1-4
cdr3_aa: CASSSQGGDKLFF
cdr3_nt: TGTGCCAGCAGTTCCCAGGGAGGGGATAAACTGTTTTTT

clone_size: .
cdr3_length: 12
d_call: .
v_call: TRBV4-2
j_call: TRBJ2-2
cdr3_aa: CASSQSDGELFF
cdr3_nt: TGTGCCAGCAGCCAAAGCGACGGGGAGCTGTTTTTT

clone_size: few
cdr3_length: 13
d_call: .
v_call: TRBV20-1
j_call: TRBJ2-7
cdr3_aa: CSARGQTSYEQYF
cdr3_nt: TGCAGTGCTAGAGGACAGACTTCCTACGAGCAGTACTTC

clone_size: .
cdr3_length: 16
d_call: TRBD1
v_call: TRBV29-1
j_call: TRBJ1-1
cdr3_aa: CSVEDPRGLRGTEAFF
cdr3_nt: TGCAGCGTTGAAGATCCCAGGGGGTTGCGGGGTACTGAAGCTTTCTTT

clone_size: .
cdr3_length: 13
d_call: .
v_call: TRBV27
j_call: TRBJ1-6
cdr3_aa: CASSLSRETTLHF
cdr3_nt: TGTGCCAGCAGTTTAAGTCGGGAAACGACCCTCCACTTT

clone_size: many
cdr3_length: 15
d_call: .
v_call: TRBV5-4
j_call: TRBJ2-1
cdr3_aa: CASSVDSGSYNEQFF
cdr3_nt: TGTGCCAGCAGCGTGGACTCGGGCTCCTACAATGAGCAGTTCTTC

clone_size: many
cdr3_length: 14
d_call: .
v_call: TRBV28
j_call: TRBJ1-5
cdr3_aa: CASGGGFSNQPQHF
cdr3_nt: TGTGCCAGCGGGGGTGGATTCAGCAATCAGCCCCAGCATTTT

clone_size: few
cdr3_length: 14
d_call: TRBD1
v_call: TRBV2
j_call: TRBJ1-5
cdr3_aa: CASSRDSYNQPQHF
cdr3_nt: TGTGCCAGCAGTCGGGACAGCTACAATCAGCCCCAGCATTTT

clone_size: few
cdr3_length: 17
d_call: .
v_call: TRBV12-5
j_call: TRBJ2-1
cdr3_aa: CASGLVPTSSSYNEQFF
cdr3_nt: TGTGCTAGTGGTTTGGTACCAACTTCGAGCTCCTACAATGAGCAGTTCTTC

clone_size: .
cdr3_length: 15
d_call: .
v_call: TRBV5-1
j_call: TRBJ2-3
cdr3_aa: CASSLSWGSGSTQYF
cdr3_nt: TGCGCCAGCAGCTTGTCTTGGGGATCGGGGTCTACGCAGTATTTT

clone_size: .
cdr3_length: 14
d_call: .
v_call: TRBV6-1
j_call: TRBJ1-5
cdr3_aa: CASSEAGGDQPQHF
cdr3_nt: TGTGCCAGCAGTGAAGCGGGGGGAGATCAGCCCCAGCATTTT

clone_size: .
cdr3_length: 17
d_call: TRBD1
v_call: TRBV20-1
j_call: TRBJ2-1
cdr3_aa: CSARDPGQGAHYNEQFF
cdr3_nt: TGCAGTGCTAGAGACCCGGGACAGGGGGCGCACTACAATGAGCAGTTCTTC

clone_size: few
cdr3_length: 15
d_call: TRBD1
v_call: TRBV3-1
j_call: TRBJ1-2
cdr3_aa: CASSHPGQPNYGYTF
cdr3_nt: TGTGCCAGCAGCCATCCGGGACAGCCAAACTATGGCTACACCTTC

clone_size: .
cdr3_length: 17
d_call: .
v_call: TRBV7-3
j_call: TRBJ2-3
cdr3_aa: CASSLTGGGLSTDTQYF
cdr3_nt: TGTGCCAGCAGCTTAACGGGAGGGGGACTTTCCACAGATACGCAGTATTTT

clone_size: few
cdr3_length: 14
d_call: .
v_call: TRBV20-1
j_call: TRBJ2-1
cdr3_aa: CSAKVRSSYNEQFF
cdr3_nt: TGCAGTGCTAAGGTGCGAAGCTCCTACAATGAGCAGTTCTTC

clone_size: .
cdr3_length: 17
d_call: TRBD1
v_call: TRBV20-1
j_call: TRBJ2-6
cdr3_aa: CSAGQGAGSSGANVLTF
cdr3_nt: TGCAGTGCTGGACAGGGGGCGGGGAGCTCTGGGGCCAACGTCCTGACTTTC

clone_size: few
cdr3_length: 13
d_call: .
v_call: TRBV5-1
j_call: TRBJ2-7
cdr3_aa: CASSMEGRWEQYF
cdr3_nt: TGCGCCAGCAGCATGGAGGGCCGGTGGGAGCAGTACTTC

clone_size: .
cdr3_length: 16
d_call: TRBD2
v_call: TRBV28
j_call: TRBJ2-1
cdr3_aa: CASSPGTSGRANEQFF
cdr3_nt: TGTGCCAGCAGTCCCGGGACTAGCGGGAGGGCCAATGAGCAGTTCTTC

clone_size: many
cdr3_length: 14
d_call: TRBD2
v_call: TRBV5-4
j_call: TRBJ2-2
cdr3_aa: CASSLASGDRELFF
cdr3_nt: TGTGCCAGCAGCTTGGCTAGCGGGGACCGGGAGCTGTTTTTT

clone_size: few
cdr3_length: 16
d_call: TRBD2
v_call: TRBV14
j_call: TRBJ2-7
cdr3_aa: CASSQDLAGDTYEQYF
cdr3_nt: TGTGCCAGCAGCCAAGATCTAGCGGGCGATACCTACGAGCAGTACTTC

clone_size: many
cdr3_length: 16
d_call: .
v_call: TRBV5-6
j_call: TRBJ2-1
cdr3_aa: CASSLAGLSSYNEQFF
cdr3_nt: TGTGCCAGCAGCTTGGCCGGCCTAAGCTCCTACAATGAGCAGTTCTTC

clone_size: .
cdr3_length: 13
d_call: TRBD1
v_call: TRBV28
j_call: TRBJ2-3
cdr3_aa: CASSTGGPDTQYF
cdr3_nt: TGTGCCAGCAGCACAGGGGGGCCAGATACGCAGTATTTT

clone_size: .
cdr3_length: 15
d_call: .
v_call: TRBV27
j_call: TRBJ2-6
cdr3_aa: CASSTLGNGANVLTF
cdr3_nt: TGTGCCAGCAGTACCCTCGGCAACGGGGCCAACGTCCTGACTTTC

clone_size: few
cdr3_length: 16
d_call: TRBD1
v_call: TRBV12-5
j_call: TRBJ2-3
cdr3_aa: CASGPDRGPGTDTQYF
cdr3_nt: TGTGCTAGTGGTCCAGACAGGGGGCCAGGAACAGATACGCAGTATTTT

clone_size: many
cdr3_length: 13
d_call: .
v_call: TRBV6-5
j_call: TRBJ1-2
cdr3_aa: CASSYEGFYGYTF
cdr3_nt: TGTGCCAGCAGTTACGAAGGGTTCTATGGCTACACCTTC

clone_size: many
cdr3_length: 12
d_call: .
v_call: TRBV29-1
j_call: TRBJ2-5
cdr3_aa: CSVYPYQETQYF
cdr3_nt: TGCAGCGTTTACCCGTACCAAGAGACCCAGTACTTC

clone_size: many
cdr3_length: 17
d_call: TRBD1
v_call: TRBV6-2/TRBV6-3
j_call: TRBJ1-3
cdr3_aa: CASSYMGQGELGNTIYF
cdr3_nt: TGTGCCAGCAGTTACATGGGACAGGGGGAACTTGGAAACACCATATATTTT

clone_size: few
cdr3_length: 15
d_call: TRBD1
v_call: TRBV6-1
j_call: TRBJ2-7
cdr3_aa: CASSEAWTGYYEQYF
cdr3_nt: TGTGCCAGCAGTGAAGCTTGGACAGGGTACTACGAGCAGTACTTC

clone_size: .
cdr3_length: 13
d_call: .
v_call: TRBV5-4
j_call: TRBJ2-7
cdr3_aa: CASSFPQVDEQYF
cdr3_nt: TGTGCCAGCAGCTTCCCCCAAGTCGACGAGCAGTACTTC

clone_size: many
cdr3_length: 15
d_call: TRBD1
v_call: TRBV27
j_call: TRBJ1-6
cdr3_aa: CASSSQGVADSPLHF
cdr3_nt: TGTGCCAGCAGTTCACAGGGGGTAGCGGATTCACCCCTCCACTTT

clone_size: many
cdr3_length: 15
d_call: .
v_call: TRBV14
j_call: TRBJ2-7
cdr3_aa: CASSQPQGGTHEQYF
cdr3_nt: TGTGCCAGCAGCCAACCCCAAGGGGGGACCCACGAGCAGTACTTC